These T cell receptor beta chains were read from a single sample in a study of identical twins. A single record per CDR3 protein comes from TCRdb applying MiXCR to the 5' RACE reads. Seen here are nearly 900,000 distinct CDR3 sequences, 10% to 15% observed once, and the top ten hold about 1.5%. This same sample was also part of a study on yellow fever vaccine responses in identical twins.

The sequencing sample was made of PBMCs. The receptors derive from a woman aged 18-29 years in good health. Each CDR3 is given with its conserved first and last residue. Each record gives: D gene, V gene, J gene, clone size, CDR3 DNA, CDR3 protein. The D gene is left open where the match is weak. The size entry is marked missing in some rows and otherwise reads once, few, many or a size class.

d_call: .; v_call: TRBV10-2; j_call: TRBJ1-2; clone_size: many; cdr3_nt: TGCGCCACCATGGGTATGGGCCTTACCGCTAACTATGGCTACACCTTC; cdr3_aa: CATMGMGLTANYGYTF
d_call: .; v_call: TRBV10-2; j_call: TRBJ2-5; clone_size: .; cdr3_nt: TGCGCCAGCAGTGAGCCGACAGCGTTACAAGAGACCCAGTACTTC; cdr3_aa: CASSEPTALQETQYF
d_call: TRBD2; v_call: TRBV10-2; j_call: TRBJ2-3; clone_size: .; cdr3_nt: TGCGCCAGCCGACTCATAGCGGGAGGCACAGATACGCAGTATTTT; cdr3_aa: CASRLIAGGTDTQYF
d_call: .; v_call: TRBV7-2; j_call: TRBJ1-2; clone_size: .; cdr3_nt: TGTGCCAGCAGCTTAGCTCCCAGCAACTATGGCTACACCTTC; cdr3_aa: CASSLAPSNYGYTF
d_call: TRBD1; v_call: TRBV15; j_call: TRBJ2-3; clone_size: .; cdr3_nt: TGTGCCACCAGCATAATACAGGGGGCAGATACGCAGTATTTT; cdr3_aa: CATSIIQGADTQYF
d_call: .; v_call: TRBV12-3/TRBV12-4; j_call: TRBJ1-1; clone_size: many; cdr3_nt: TGCGCCAGCAGCCGGAACACTGAAGCTTTCTTT; cdr3_aa: CASSRNTEAFF
d_call: .; v_call: TRBV20-1; j_call: TRBJ2-1; clone_size: few; cdr3_nt: TGCAGTGCTAGTCTGTTGGGGGATTTTACCTACAATGAGCAGTTCTTC; cdr3_aa: CSASLLGDFTYNEQFF
d_call: TRBD2; v_call: TRBV20-1; j_call: TRBJ2-1; clone_size: .; cdr3_nt: TGCAGTGCTAGAGGAATTAGCGGGGGCCTCAGCTCCTACAATGAGCAGTTCTTC; cdr3_aa: CSARGISGGLSSYNEQFF
d_call: TRBD1; v_call: TRBV27; j_call: TRBJ2-1; clone_size: .; cdr3_nt: TGTGCCAGCAGCGTATCGGGACAGGTATACAATGAGCAGTTCTTC; cdr3_aa: CASSVSGQVYNEQFF
d_call: TRBD1; v_call: TRBV5-5; j_call: TRBJ2-1; clone_size: few; cdr3_nt: TGTGCCAGCAGCTTGGTATTAGTTCGACAGGGCTACAATGAGCAGTTCTTC; cdr3_aa: CASSLVLVRQGYNEQFF
d_call: .; v_call: TRBV7-8; j_call: TRBJ2-6; clone_size: .; cdr3_nt: TGTGCCAGCAGCTTAGTACCCTCTGGGGCCAACGTCCTGACTTTC; cdr3_aa: CASSLVPSGANVLTF
d_call: .; v_call: TRBV14; j_call: TRBJ2-1; clone_size: .; cdr3_nt: TGTGCCAGCAGCCAACTCAGCGGAACTAAGTTCTTC; cdr3_aa: CASSQLSGTKFF
d_call: TRBD2; v_call: TRBV2; j_call: TRBJ2-3; clone_size: many; cdr3_nt: TGTGCCAGCAGTGTAAATAGCGGGATAGACGCAGATACGCAGTATTTT; cdr3_aa: CASSVNSGIDADTQYF
d_call: TRBD1; v_call: TRBV5-1; j_call: TRBJ2-2; clone_size: many; cdr3_nt: TGCGCCAGCAGCGGGGACAGCAACACCGGGGAGCTGTTTTTT; cdr3_aa: CASSGDSNTGELFF
d_call: .; v_call: TRBV7-9; j_call: TRBJ2-1; clone_size: .; cdr3_nt: TGTGCCAGCAGCTACCCGGAGCAGTTCTTC; cdr3_aa: CASSYPEQFF
d_call: .; v_call: TRBV7-9; j_call: TRBJ2-3; clone_size: many; cdr3_nt: TGTGCCAGCAGCCCAGGTGGGGCGGCGGTAGATACGCAGTATTTT; cdr3_aa: CASSPGGAAVDTQYF
d_call: .; v_call: TRBV20-1; j_call: TRBJ2-1; clone_size: .; cdr3_nt: TGCAGTGCTAGAGCACTAGCCAGCTCCTACAATGAGCAGTTCTTC; cdr3_aa: CSARALASSYNEQFF
d_call: TRBD2; v_call: TRBV6-2/TRBV6-3; j_call: TRBJ2-3; clone_size: few; cdr3_nt: TGTGCCAGCAGTTACTTTGCGGGGGTTTCATCGGCACCAGATACGCAGTATTTT; cdr3_aa: CASSYFAGVSSAPDTQYF
d_call: TRBD2; v_call: TRBV20-1; j_call: TRBJ2-1; clone_size: .; cdr3_nt: TGCAGTGGGACTAGCGGTCTCAATGAGCAGTTCTTC; cdr3_aa: CSGTSGLNEQFF
d_call: .; v_call: TRBV4-1; j_call: TRBJ2-7; clone_size: few; cdr3_nt: TGCGCCAGCAGCCAGCACAGGGATCAAACCTACGAGCAGTACTTC; cdr3_aa: CASSQHRDQTYEQYF
d_call: .; v_call: TRBV12-3/TRBV12-4; j_call: TRBJ1-3; clone_size: many; cdr3_nt: TGTGCCAGCAGCCGGCAGGGTGTTGGAAACACCATATATTTT; cdr3_aa: CASSRQGVGNTIYF
d_call: .; v_call: TRBV11-1; j_call: TRBJ2-2; clone_size: many; cdr3_nt: TGTGCCAGCAGCCCGATAAGGGTATCAGCGGCTGCGAACACCGGGGAGCTGTTTTTT; cdr3_aa: CASSPIRVSAAANTGELFF
d_call: .; v_call: TRBV6-1; j_call: TRBJ1-2; clone_size: few; cdr3_nt: TGTGCCAGCGAACCTTTTTGGGGTGACTATGGCTACACCTTC; cdr3_aa: CASEPFWGDYGYTF
d_call: TRBD1; v_call: TRBV6-1; j_call: TRBJ1-3; clone_size: .; cdr3_nt: TGTGCCAGCAGTGAAGCTCTATCGCAGGGGGCGGCTGGAAACACCATATATTTT; cdr3_aa: CASSEALSQGAAGNTIYF
d_call: TRBD1; v_call: TRBV12-3/TRBV12-4; j_call: TRBJ1-1; clone_size: .; cdr3_nt: TGTGCCAGCAACTTCAGGGGGCGTCGAACTGAAGCTTTCTTT; cdr3_aa: CASNFRGRRTEAFF
d_call: .; v_call: TRBV5-1; j_call: TRBJ2-1; clone_size: many; cdr3_nt: TGCGCCAGCAGCTTGGACTCCGTAGGCAATGAGCAGTTCTTC; cdr3_aa: CASSLDSVGNEQFF
d_call: .; v_call: TRBV7-6; j_call: TRBJ2-2; clone_size: few; cdr3_nt: TGTGCCAGCAGCCAGCTCAGGGCGAACACCGGGGAGCTGTTTTTT; cdr3_aa: CASSQLRANTGELFF
d_call: TRBD2; v_call: TRBV7-6; j_call: TRBJ2-3; clone_size: once; cdr3_nt: TGTGCCAGCAGCATCCGGACTAGCGGGTTAGCAGATACGCAGTATTTT; cdr3_aa: CASSIRTSGLADTQYF
d_call: .; v_call: TRBV3-1; j_call: TRBJ2-3; clone_size: .; cdr3_nt: TGTGCCAGCAGCCCCCGGCCCACAGGGCACACAGATACGCAGTATTTT; cdr3_aa: CASSPRPTGHTDTQYF
d_call: TRBD2; v_call: TRBV10-3; j_call: TRBJ2-5; clone_size: few; cdr3_nt: TGTGCCATCAGTGAGTCTCTAGCGGGGTACGAAAAGACCCAGTACTTC; cdr3_aa: CAISESLAGYEKTQYF
d_call: .; v_call: TRBV10-3; j_call: TRBJ2-3; clone_size: .; cdr3_nt: TGTGCCATCAGTGAGTATCTGGCCCCAGATACGCAGTATTTT; cdr3_aa: CAISEYLAPDTQYF
d_call: TRBD2; v_call: TRBV6-2/TRBV6-3; j_call: TRBJ2-1; clone_size: .; cdr3_nt: TGTGCCAGCAGACTAGTACTAGCGGGATCTTACAATGAGCAGTTCTTC; cdr3_aa: CASRLVLAGSYNEQFF
d_call: TRBD2; v_call: TRBV20-1; j_call: TRBJ2-2; clone_size: few; cdr3_nt: TGCAGTGCTAGACGTGCTAGCGGGAGAGCCGGGGAGCTGTTTTTT; cdr3_aa: CSARRASGRAGELFF
d_call: .; v_call: TRBV19; j_call: TRBJ2-2; clone_size: .; cdr3_nt: TGTGCCAGTAGTTGGGGTTTCGCCGGGGAGCTGTTTTTT; cdr3_aa: CASSWGFAGELFF
d_call: TRBD2; v_call: TRBV28; j_call: TRBJ2-7; clone_size: few; cdr3_nt: TGTGCCAGCACCCAACTAGCGGGAATCTACGAGCAGTACTTC; cdr3_aa: CASTQLAGIYEQYF
d_call: TRBD2; v_call: TRBV29-1; j_call: TRBJ2-3; clone_size: .; cdr3_nt: TGCAGCTTAAGAAGGGACTACACAGATACGCAGTATTTT; cdr3_aa: CSLRRDYTDTQYF
d_call: .; v_call: TRBV4-1; j_call: TRBJ2-3; clone_size: .; cdr3_nt: TGCGCCAGCAGCCAGTATCAAGCACCTAGGGATACGCAGTATTTT; cdr3_aa: CASSQYQAPRDTQYF
d_call: .; v_call: TRBV7-9; j_call: TRBJ2-5; clone_size: .; cdr3_nt: TGTGCCAGCAGCATCTCGAGGGAACAAGAGACCCAGTACTTC; cdr3_aa: CASSISREQETQYF
d_call: TRBD2; v_call: TRBV4-1; j_call: TRBJ2-2; clone_size: .; cdr3_nt: TGCGCCAGCAGCCACCCCGAAGCGGGACTTCCGAACACCGGGGAGCTGTTTTTT; cdr3_aa: CASSHPEAGLPNTGELFF